This entry features one TCR beta chain sequence. This receptor's antigen is unknown. No much larger clonotype is one base removed from it; base qualities were not supplied. To prepare the library, the immunoSEQ multiplex PCR assay was applied. For the multiplex PCR, a mixture combining 60 forward primers for TCR Vbeta segments and 13 reverse primers for TCR Jbeta segments was used. The CDR3 region of rearranged TCR beta genes was amplified from genomic DNA by a multiplex PCR assay. The amplified TCR beta libraries were sequenced on the Illumina HiSeq System as 87-base-pair reads. The original pipeline was this. In a later analysis, 80 million or so unique TCR beta chains were counted across the roughly 670 repertoires, and roughly 10 million of these chains were shared by at least two donors. To remove PCR and sequencing errors, raw reads were error-corrected and collapsed into unique sequences using a nearest-neighbor algorithm that merged closely related sequences. To assign V, D and J gene segments, CDR3 sequences were aligned to IMGT reference sequences. For a sequence to be retained, a match of at least six nucleotides was required to both a V gene segment and a J gene segment. Rearrangements were classified as productive when the CDR3 lacked stop codons and remained in frame with V and J, and all other rearrangements were classified as non-productive. Following IMGT convention, CDR3 was defined as the stretch from the second conserved V-encoded cysteine up to the conserved J-encoded phenylalanine. The earlier analysis of 587 of the donors excluded sequences that lacked an unambiguous match to a single V gene segment. An earlier analysis of 500 to 700 of the donors classified V segments as functional when productive rearrangements were above 56.7% and as segregating when the standard deviation between donors was above 5%. To diagnose cytomegalovirus status from the catalog of TCR beta chain sequences, a statistical classification framework was built. A later analysis assigned V and J genes by comparing TCR nucleotide sequences with IMGT/GENE-DB human TR gene sequences. A later analysis assigned CDR3 sequences and most-parsimonious VDJ recombination scenarios with the TCRdist pipeline. A later analysis defined each TCR beta chain by its CDR3 amino acid sequence plus V-gene family, and excluded reads lacking a unique V-gene family. In a later analysis, several hundred highly shared, low-generation-probability nucleotide sequences were removed to address suspected cross-contamination and a sequencing artifact. In a later analysis, a clonal expansion index was calculated for each public chain from normalized within-repertoire ranks of inferred template counts. In a later analysis, generation probabilities were computed using a VDJ recombination model fitted to out-of-frame rearrangements, and the results were checked against IGoR. In a later analysis, hypergeometric tests were used to score TCR-TCR, TCR-HLA and TCR-CMV co-occurrence, with a repertoire-size bias correction applied to TCR pairs. To estimate false discovery rates, a later analysis permuted the HLA or CMV assignments 20 times. In a later analysis, co-occurring TCRs were grouped with DBSCAN, and TCRdist sequence similarity was added when clustering was performed within HLA-allele-positive subsets. Repertoires with fewer than 30,000 or more than 120,000 public chains were left out of co-occurrence clustering, as were a handful of repertoires with anomalous nucleotide sharing. TCRdb obtained this table from immuneACCESS and retained in-frame rearrangements with V and J assigned. These tables miss some clones; where compared with another copy, unresolved V genes account for less than half of the shortfall, and the remainder is unexplained. D and trimming were read from the DNA, whereas the V and J calls and clone size are those reported in that table. Counted in this sample were more than 90,000 clones; 82% of them appeared once. Of the sample, 3% to 4% falls within the top ten clones.

These data are taken from a study of cytomegalovirus exposure and HLA in healthy donors (dated by TCRdb to the late 2010s). Study-level background: An earlier analysis of approximately 640 of the donors reported 250 to 300 Gb of sequence data and 117 million unique TCR beta sequences from roughly 200 million T cells. An early release that covered roughly 600 HLA-typed donors contained approximately 320 gigabases of sequencing data and tens of millions of unique TCR sequences. Among the approximately 400 genotyped donors, approximately 82% belonged to the genetic ancestry cluster associated with self-reported Caucasian donors. The study aimed to test whether cataloging public T cell receptors could reveal signatures of past pathogen exposure. The T cell repertoires of under 700 subjects were profiled by immunosequencing and related to cytomegalovirus serostatus. Along with the approximately 600-subject first cohort, a separate validation cohort of about 110 different subjects was used. To predict cytomegalovirus infection status, the study combined high-throughput TCR immunosequencing, statistical association of individual TCRs with disease status, and machine learning. To study patterns of TCR occurrence, a later analysis re-analyzed previously published TCR beta repertoires from 600 to 750 donors and added high-resolution HLA genotyping. Rather than drawing on any new phenotypic data, the later analysis identified candidate immune exposures from TCR beta sequences and the way those sequences occurred across donors. In an earlier analysis of 587 of the donors, high-throughput TCR beta sequencing was used to judge whether each TCR beta V gene segment behaved as functional or pseudogenic. Donor age, sex, ethnicity and CMV serostatus were collected together with the repertoire data. Genome-wide SNP genotypes for about three fifths of the 666 donors were used in a later genetic analysis, which treated that subset as a discovery cohort. Every repertoire in the discovery cohort had been generated on one and the same sequencing platform. Both class I and class II loci were covered by HLA typing, at four-digit resolution. Typing coverage varied by locus: about 620-630 donors for A, B, C, DRB1 and DQB1; roughly 510 for DQA1; about 570 for DPA1; roughly 470 for DPB1. Because of strong linkage in the cohort, roughly five DR-DQ haplotypes were treated as single units for association and clustering. Across 300 to 500 genotyped donors of the cohort, an average of roughly 230,000 unique TCR beta nucleotide sequences per donor were sequenced, and roughly 20% of those sequences were non-productive. Here is what the overall study found, with its caveats: In both the original and validation cohorts, the classifier was reported to diagnose cytomegalovirus status with high specificity and sensitivity. The cohort was sequenced for TCR beta chains only, and without alpha or paired-chain data the features that could be detected were limited. According to a later analysis, parvovirus B19, influenza, CMV and Epstein-Barr virus appeared linked to several top co-occurrence clusters. The authors suggested that the approach could potentially be extended to other disease states and immunological phenotypes. According to a later analysis, TCR association rates differed among HLA loci, with DRB1 alleles showing the most associated TCRs and HLA-C alleles showing the fewest. Because the 87-base-pair reads could not distinguish some IMGT-functional V segments, including TRBV6-2 and TRBV6-3, those segments were excluded. Correlated functional status among segregating V segments might be attributable to linkage disequilibrium, but an unknown experimental factor could not be ruled out. In a later analysis, HLA-associated TCR beta chains were found to be more clonally expanded and to have lower generation probabilities than equally common non-associated chains. In vitro tests confirmed that a few of the cytomegalovirus-associated TCR beta chains recognize cytomegalovirus antigens. Most TCR sequences were seen in very few donors, while some public TCRs were found in many individuals. The study gave a list of some 150 TCR beta chains associated with cytomegalovirus. Because some donors lacked HLA typing at each locus, the association tests relied only on the typed subset. When HLA alleles, especially DR and DQ, strongly co-occurred, attributing TCR associations to individual alleles was difficult. CMV serostatus was the only immune exposure information available for the cohort. A cluster of highly shared sequence variants was judged likely to represent a technical artifact of the sequencing pipeline. Because counts were too low, approximately 18 rarely observed V segments, including chromosome 9 orphons, were excluded from the earlier analysis of around 640 of the donors. An earlier analysis of 587 of the donors showed that most TCR beta V segments appeared in productive rearrangements either about 87% or about 30% of the time, which broadly matched IMGT annotations. In a later analysis, 15,000 to 20,000 TCR beta sequences were associated with specific HLA alleles at a false discovery rate of 0.05. According to a later analysis, most CMV-associated TCR beta chains appeared to be HLA-restricted, and the HLA associations seemed to be driven largely by CMV exposure. A later genetic analysis reported fewer N-insertions in productive TCRs among donors in an Asian-associated ancestry cluster than the roughly 640-donor mean. A further reported finding was that TCR beta sequences accurately predicted the HLA-A and HLA-B alleles for most subjects in the first cohort. In a later genetic analysis, a missense DCLRE1C variant was associated with V-gene and J-gene trimming of TCR beta chains, and the association was replicated in an independent cohort. Sequencing depth was assumed to be roughly uniform across donors in the presence/absence analyses, though that assumption may not hold.

In total, 630 or so healthy bone marrow donors made up the cohort. All cohort members were sampled while nominally healthy, although unrecorded immune exposures were likely present. The donor tested CMV seronegative, placing the donor among the 350 or so seronegative members of the cohort. Every donor gave a peripheral blood sample, and the peripheral blood mononuclear cells from that sample were used for TCR beta sequencing. Genomic DNA was extracted from the blood cell samples with the Qiagen DNeasy Blood Extraction Kit. The CDR3 runs 15 amino acids, cysteine and phenylalanine included. Only the CDR3 DNA stays, 45 bases, in frame from base 1. For CDR1 and CDR2, the germline V gene lists MNHNS and SASEGT. V sheds 1 base and J sheds 9 bases, leaving 13 bases between their ends.

The rearrangement joined TRBV6-1 to TRBJ1-6; the D gene is perhaps TRBD1, from 5 matching bases. The TCR originated in a man in his forties or fifties in good health and CMV-seronegative. The specimen was PBMCs. CDR3 loop: CASSEVGERSSPLHF. The DNA sequence reads TGTGCCAGCAGTGAAGTAGGGGAAAGGAGTTCACCCCTCCACTTT.